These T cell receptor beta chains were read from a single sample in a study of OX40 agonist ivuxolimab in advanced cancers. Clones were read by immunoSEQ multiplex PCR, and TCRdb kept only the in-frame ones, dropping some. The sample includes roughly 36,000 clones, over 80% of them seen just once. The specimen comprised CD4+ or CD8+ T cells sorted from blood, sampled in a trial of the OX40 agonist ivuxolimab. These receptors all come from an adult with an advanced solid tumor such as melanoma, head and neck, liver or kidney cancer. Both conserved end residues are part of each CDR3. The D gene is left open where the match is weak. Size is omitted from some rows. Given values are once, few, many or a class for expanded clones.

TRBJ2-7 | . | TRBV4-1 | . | TGCGCCAGCAGCCAACCGCAGGCGAGCTCCTACGAGCAGTACTTC | CASSQPQASSYEQYF
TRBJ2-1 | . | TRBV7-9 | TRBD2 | TGTGCCAGCACTCGGACTAGTCACTACAATGAGCAGTTCTTC | CASTRTSHYNEQFF
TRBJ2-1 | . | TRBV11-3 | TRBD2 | TGTGCCAGCAGCTTAGGGCGGGGGGTTTACAATGAGCAGTTCTTC | CASSLGRGVYNEQFF
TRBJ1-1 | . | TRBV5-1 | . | TGCGCCAGCAGCCCCAACTTCGACAGATGGGTCACTGAAGCTTTCTTT | CASSPNFDRWVTEAFF
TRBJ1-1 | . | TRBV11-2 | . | TGTGCCAGCGGGCAGGGTATTGATGGCACTGAAGCTTTCTTT | CASGQGIDGTEAFF
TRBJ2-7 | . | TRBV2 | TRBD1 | TGTGCCAGCAGTGTAAAGGGACAGGGTGGCGAGCAGTACTTC | CASSVKGQGGEQYF
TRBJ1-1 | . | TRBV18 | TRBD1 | TGTGCCAGCTCACTCCAGGGGGCGACTGAAGCTTTCTTT | CASSLQGATEAFF
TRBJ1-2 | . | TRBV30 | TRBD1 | TGTGCCTGGCTCCGTGACAGGGGGAACTATGGCTACACCTTC | CAWLRDRGNYGYTF
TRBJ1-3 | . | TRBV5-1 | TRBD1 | TGCGCCAGCAGCCCGACAGGGTCTGGAAACACCATATATTTT | CASSPTGSGNTIYF
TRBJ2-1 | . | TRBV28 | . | TGTGCCAGCAGCCCAGCCTGGGAAAATGAGCAGTTCTTC | CASSPAWENEQFF
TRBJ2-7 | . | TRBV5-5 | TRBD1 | TGTGCCAGCAGCTTGGACTACAGGGGGCTCGACGAGCAGTACTTC | CASSLDYRGLDEQYF
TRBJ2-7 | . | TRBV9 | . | TGTGCCAGCAGCCCTTGGCAGCGAGGATACGAGCAGTACTTC | CASSPWQRGYEQYF
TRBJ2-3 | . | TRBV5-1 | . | TGCGCCAGCAGCTTACGGGGGGCGCAGACAGATACGCAGTATTTT | CASSLRGAQTDTQYF
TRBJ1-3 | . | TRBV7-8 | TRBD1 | TGTGCCAGCAGGAGGGACAGCTCTGGAAACACCATATATTTT | CASRRDSSGNTIYF
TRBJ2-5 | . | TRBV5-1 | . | TGCGCCAGCAGCTGGGGTGGCAGTAGGGGAAGCCAGTACTTC | CASSWGGSRGSQYF
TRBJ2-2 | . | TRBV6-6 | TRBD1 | TGTGCCAGCAGTTTCGGGACAGGAGCTACCGGGGAGCTGTTTTTT | CASSFGTGATGELFF
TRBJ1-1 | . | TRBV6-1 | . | TGTGCCACCACAACGGGGGTTTCTGAAGCTTTCTTT | CATTTGVSEAFF
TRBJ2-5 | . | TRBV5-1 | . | TGCGCCAGCAGCTTGGCCGATCCAGGGAACCAGAGGGAGACCCAGTACTTC | CASSLADPGNQRETQYF
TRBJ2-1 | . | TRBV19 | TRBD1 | TGTGCCAGTAGTATTACGGACAGGGGCAATGAGCAGTTCTTC | CASSITDRGNEQFF
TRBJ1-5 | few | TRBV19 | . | TGTGCCAGTAGTATAGGTGGGAGGGGTCTGCGGCCCCAGCATTTT | CASSIGGRGLRPQHF
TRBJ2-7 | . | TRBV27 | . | TGTGCCACCGCACATCAGGTGGGCTCCTACGAGCAGTACTTC | CATAHQVGSYEQYF
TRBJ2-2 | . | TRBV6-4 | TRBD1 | TGTGCCAGCAGTGCTACAGGGGCCGGGGAGCTGTTTTTT | CASSATGAGELFF
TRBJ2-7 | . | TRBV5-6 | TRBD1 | TGTGCCAACAGCTCCGCTCACCGGACAGGGGTTATGTACGAGCAGTACTTC | CANSSAHRTGVMYEQYF
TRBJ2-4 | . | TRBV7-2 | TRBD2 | TGTGCCAGCAGCCCCTCTAGCGGGAGAGGGGGTCTAGCCAAAAACATTCAGTACTTC | CASSPSSGRGGLAKNIQYF
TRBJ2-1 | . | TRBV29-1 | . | TGCAGCGTTGCGGTAGGGGGGACCCCGGGCAATGAGCAGTTCTTC | CSVAVGGTPGNEQFF
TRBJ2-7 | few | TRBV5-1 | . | TGCGCCAGCAGCAGGGGGACGACAAACGCCTACGAGCAGTACTTC | CASSRGTTNAYEQYF
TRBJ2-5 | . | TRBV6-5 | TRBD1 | TGTGCCAGCAGGGAGGGACAGGGAGAGAGAGAGACCCAGTACTTC | CASREGQGERETQYF
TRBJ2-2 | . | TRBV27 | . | TGTGCCAGCAGTTTCGCTAGGGGGATCCTCAACACCGGGGAGCTGTTTTTT | CASSFARGILNTGELFF
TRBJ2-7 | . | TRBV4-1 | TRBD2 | TGCGCCAGCAGCCAAGCCGGGGGGGCCGCTTACGAGCAGTACTTC | CASSQAGGAAYEQYF
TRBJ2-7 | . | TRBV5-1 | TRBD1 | TGCGCCAGCAGCGTCTTTTCGGGACAGGGGGTCCGCGAGCAGTACTTC | CASSVFSGQGVREQYF
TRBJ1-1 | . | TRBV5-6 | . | TGTGCCAGCAGCTCCTCTTGGAGGCAGGCGAACACTGAAGCTTTCTTT | CASSSSWRQANTEAFF
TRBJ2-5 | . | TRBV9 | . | TGTGCCAGCAGCGCCCTTGGGGCAGCGGGTAAAGAGACCCAGTACTTC | CASSALGAAGKETQYF
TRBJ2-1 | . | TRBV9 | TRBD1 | TGTGCCAGCAGCTCCCGGGACAGGGTGCATGAGCAGTTCTTC | CASSSRDRVHEQFF
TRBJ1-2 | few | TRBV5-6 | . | TGTGCCAGCAGCTCGACGGACGGGAACTATGGCTACACCTTC | CASSSTDGNYGYTF
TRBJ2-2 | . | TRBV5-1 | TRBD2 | TGCGCCAGCAGCTTGGTAGGGACTAGCGTTCAGGCCGGGGAGCTGTTTTTT | CASSLVGTSVQAGELFF
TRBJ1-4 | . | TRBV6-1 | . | TGTGCCAGCAGTGAAGCGGCCCCAAGGGTTGTGTTTTTT | CASSEAAPRVVFF
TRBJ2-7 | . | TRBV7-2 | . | TGTGCCAGCAGCTCCAACCGGGACTACGAGCAGTACTTC | CASSSNRDYEQYF
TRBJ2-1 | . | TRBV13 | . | TGTGCCAGCAGCTTATCTAGGAGGTCCAGGTCCTACAATGAGCAGTTCTTC | CASSLSRRSRSYNEQFF
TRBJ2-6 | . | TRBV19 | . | TGTGCCAGTAGTCTTTCAGGGTCTGGGGCCAACGTCCTGACTTTC | CASSLSGSGANVLTF
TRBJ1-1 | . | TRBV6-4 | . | TGTGCCAGCAGTCAAGTGAACACTGAAGCTTTCTTT | CASSQVNTEAFF
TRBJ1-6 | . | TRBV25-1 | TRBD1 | TGTGCCAGCAGTGCCGGACAGGGGGTATCACCCCTCCACTTT | CASSAGQGVSPLHF
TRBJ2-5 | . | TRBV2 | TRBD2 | TGTGCCAGCAGTGTAGGACTAGCCGTGGGGGAGACCCAGTACTTC | CASSVGLAVGETQYF
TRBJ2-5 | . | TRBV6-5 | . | TGTGCCAGCATCAGGGCAGAGAAAGCAGAGACCCAGTACTTC | CASIRAEKAETQYF
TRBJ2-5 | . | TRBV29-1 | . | TGCAGCGTTGATAGCGAGGTCAGCCAAGAGACCCAGTACTTC | CSVDSEVSQETQYF
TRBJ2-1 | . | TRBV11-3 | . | TGTGCCAGCAGTGGAAAGGGAGGCTACAATGAGCAGTTCTTC | CASSGKGGYNEQFF
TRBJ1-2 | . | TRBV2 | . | TGTGCCAGCACCCTGGTCTATGGGAACTATGGCTACACCTTC | CASTLVYGNYGYTF
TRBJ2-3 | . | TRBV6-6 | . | TGTGCCAGCAGCCACACCGGGACTCCCCGCACAGATACGCAGTATTTT | CASSHTGTPRTDTQYF
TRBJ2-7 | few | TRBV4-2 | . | TGTGCCAGCAGCCAAGATTCAAGAACCTACGAGCAGTACTTC | CASSQDSRTYEQYF
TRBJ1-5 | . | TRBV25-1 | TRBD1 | TGTGCCAGCAGTGGATCGACAGGGAGGAATCAGCCCCAGCATTTT | CASSGSTGRNQPQHF
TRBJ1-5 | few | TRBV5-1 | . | TGCGCCAGCAGCTGGGAGGGAAATAGCAATCAGCCCCAGCATTTT | CASSWEGNSNQPQHF